The T cell receptor (beta chain) described here comes from a study of blood T cell repertoires in COVID-19. Original processing methods: Amplifying reference gene primers gave estimates of nucleated cell counts. Method: immunoSEQ multiplex PCR; TCRdb's copy keeps in-frame clones and lacks some. The V and J calls and clone size are taken from that table; D and trimming were inferred from the DNA. The table has around 200,000 clones, more than 75% seen once. Germline V gives CDR1 SGHTA, CDR2 FQGTGA. V was trimmed by 0 bases and J by 5 bases, leaving 7 bases between them. The CDR3 runs 13 residues. This receptor was identified in a man aged 55 to 70 who had recovered from COVID-19. The material sequenced was peripheral blood. This chain uses TRBV7-3 with TRBJ1-1; the D is unclear. CDR3: CASSLTPTTEAFF. In nucleotides, the CDR3 is TGTGCCAGCAGCTTAACCCCTACTACTGAAGCTTTCTTT. Using reference TRBV7-3 and TRBJ1-1 for the parts outside the CDR3, the full variable domain is GAGVSQTPSNKVTEKGKYVELRCDPISGHTALYWYRQSLGQGPEFLIYFQGTGAADDSGLPNDRFFAVRPEGSVSTLKIQRTERGDSAVYLCASSLTPTTEAFFGQGTRLTVV.